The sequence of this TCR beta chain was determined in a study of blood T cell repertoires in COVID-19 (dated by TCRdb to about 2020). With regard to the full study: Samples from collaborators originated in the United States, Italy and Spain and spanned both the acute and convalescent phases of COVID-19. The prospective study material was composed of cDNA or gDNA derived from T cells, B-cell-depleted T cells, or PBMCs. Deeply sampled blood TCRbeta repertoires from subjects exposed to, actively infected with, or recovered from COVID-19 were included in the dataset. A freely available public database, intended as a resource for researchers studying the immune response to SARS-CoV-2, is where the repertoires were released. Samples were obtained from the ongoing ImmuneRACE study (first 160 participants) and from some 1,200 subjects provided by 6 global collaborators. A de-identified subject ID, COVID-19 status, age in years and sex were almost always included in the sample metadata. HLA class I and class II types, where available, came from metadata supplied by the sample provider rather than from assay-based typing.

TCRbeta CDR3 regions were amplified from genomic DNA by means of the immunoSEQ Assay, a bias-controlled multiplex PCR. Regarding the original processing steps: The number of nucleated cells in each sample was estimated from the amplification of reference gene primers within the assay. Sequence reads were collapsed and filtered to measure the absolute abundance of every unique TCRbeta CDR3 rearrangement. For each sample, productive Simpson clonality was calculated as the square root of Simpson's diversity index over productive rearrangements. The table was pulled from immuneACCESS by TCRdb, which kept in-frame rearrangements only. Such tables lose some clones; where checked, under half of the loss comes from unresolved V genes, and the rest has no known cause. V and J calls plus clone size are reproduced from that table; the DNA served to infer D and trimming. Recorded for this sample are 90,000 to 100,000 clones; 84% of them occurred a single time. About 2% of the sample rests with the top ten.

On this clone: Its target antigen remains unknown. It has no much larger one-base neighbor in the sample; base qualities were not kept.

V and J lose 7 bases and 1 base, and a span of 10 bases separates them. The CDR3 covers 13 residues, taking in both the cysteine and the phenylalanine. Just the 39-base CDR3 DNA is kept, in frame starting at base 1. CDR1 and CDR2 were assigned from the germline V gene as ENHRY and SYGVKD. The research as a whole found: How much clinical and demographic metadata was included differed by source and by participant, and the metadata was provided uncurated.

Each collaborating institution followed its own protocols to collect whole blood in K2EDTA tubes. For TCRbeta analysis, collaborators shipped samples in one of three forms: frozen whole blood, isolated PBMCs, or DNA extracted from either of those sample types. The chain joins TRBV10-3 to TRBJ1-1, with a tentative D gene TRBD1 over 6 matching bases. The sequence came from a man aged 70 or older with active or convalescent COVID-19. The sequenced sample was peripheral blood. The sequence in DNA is TGTGCCATCACACAGGGAAGGAACACTGAAGCTTTCTTT. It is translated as CAITQGRNTEAFF.